The 6 T cell receptor beta chains below come from one sample, sequenced in a study of tumor and adjacent non-tumor tissue in lung cancer. This sample's RNA came from whole unsorted tissue. The library came from three nested PCR rounds adapted from ARM-PCR protocols. A single record per CDR3 protein comes from TCRdb applying MiXCR to the multiplex PCR reads. The table shows 120,000 or so distinct CDR3 sequences, with 75% to 90% occurring only once. Sequenced material: lung tumor tissue. The source of these receptors is a man between 70 and 80 years old with non-small cell lung cancer.

Of note for this clonotype: Germline is not matched at one junction end, which may reflect a read error. The chain links TRBV6-6 to TRBJ2-1, with 7 bases lining up with TRBD2. The germline CDR1 and CDR2 sequences are MNHNY and SVGAGI (reference sequence). The CDR3 is 15 residues long. The CDR3 sequence: CANTKGRVLNNEQFF. DNA of the CDR3: TGTGCCAACACCAAGGGGAGGGTTTTAAACAATGAGCAGTTTTTC.

On this clonotype: A read error may produce the germline difference seen at one junction end. The J gene is TRBJ2-7, the V gene TRBV29-1; 10 bases agree with TRBD2. The CDR3 spans 11 residues. Germline loops: CDR1 SQVTM, CDR2 ANQGSEA. The CDR3 DNA follows: TGCAGCGCAAGGACTAGCGGATGGTTTTTTTTC. Amino acids: CSARTSGWFFF.

To note about this clonotype: The junction differs from germline at one of its ends, possibly a read error. The rearrangement links TRBV12-3 or TRBV12-4 to TRBJ1-3, with 7 bases lining up with TRBD1. The CDR3 totals 15 residues. The CDR3 reads CASSFADRVGNTIHF. CDR3 bases: TGTGCCAGCAGTTTCGCCGACAGGGTTGGAAATACCATACATTTT.

At least ten counts were recorded for this clonotype. The chain combines TRBV13 with TRBJ2-7; perhaps TRBD2 as D (7 bases). Germline-derived CDR1 and CDR2 are PRHDT and FYEKMQ (reference sequence). Trimming removed 5 bases at V and 6 bases at J, with 23 bases between. The CDR3 extends over 16 amino acids. The CDR3 region is CASSPAVGGPEREQYF. The CDR3 bases are TGTGCCAGCAGCCCCGCCGTGGGGGGGCCTGAACGCGAGCAGTACTTC.

Of note for this clonotype: An end of the junction differs from the germline gene, which may be a read error. The gene calls are TRBV11-2 and TRBJ2-7; D uncertain. CDR1 and CDR2 from the germline V gene are SGHAT and FQNNGV. This CDR3 is built from 14 residues. The chain's CDR3 is CASSLRTSRGEQYF. CDR3 DNA sequence: TGTGCTAGCAGCCTACGGACCTCCAGAGGAGAGCAGTACTTC.

This clonotype was found once. The junction and the germline gene differ at one end; a read error may be behind it. The chain has TRBV6-2 or TRBV6-3 and TRBJ2-1; 7 positions agree with TRBD2. The germline gives CDR1 MNHEY, CDR2 SVGEGT. The CDR3 loop spans 15 amino acids. The CDR3 loop is CAGSPGGGLCNEQFF. CDR3 DNA: TGTGCCGGCAGCCCTGGGGGGGGTCTCTGCAATGAGCAGTTCTTC.